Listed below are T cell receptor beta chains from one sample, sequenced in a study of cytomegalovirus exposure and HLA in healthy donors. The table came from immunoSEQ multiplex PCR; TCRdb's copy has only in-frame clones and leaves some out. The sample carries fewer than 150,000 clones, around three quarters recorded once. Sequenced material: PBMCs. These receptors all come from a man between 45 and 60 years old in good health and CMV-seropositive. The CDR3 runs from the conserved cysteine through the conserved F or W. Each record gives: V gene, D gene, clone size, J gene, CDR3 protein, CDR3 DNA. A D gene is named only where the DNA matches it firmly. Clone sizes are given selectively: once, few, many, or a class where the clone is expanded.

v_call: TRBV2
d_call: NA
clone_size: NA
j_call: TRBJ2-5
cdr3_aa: CASSDSGAKGETQYF
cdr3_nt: TGTGCCAGCAGTGATTCTGGGGCGAAAGGGGAGACCCAGTACTTC

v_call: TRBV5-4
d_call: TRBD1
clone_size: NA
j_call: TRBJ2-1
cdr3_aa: CASSSPTGHPGGEQFF
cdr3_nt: TGTGCCAGCAGCTCGCCGACAGGCCACCCAGGGGGTGAGCAGTTCTTC

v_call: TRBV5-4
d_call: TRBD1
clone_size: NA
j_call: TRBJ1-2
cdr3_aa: CASSLSLRQGDLGYTF
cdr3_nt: TGTGCCAGCAGCTTGTCCCTGAGACAGGGGGATCTTGGCTACACCTTC

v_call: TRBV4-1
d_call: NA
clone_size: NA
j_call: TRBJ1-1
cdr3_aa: CVSSQDMGQVNTEAFF
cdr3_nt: TGCGTCAGCAGCCAAGATATGGGGCAGGTGAACACTGAAGCTTTCTTT

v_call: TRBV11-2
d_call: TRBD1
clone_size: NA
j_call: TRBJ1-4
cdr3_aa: CASSLVGQGALNEKLFF
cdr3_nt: TGTGCCAGCAGCTTAGTGGGGCAGGGGGCATTGAATGAAAAACTGTTTTTT

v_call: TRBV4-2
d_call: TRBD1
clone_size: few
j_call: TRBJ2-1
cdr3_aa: CASSYEARGHEQFF
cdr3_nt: TGTGCCAGCAGCTATGAAGCCAGGGGGCATGAGCAGTTCTTC

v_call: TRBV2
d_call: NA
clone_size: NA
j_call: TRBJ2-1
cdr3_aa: CASSEGGRSYNEQFF
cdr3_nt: TGTGCCAGCAGTGAAGGGGGGCGCTCCTACAATGAGCAGTTCTTC

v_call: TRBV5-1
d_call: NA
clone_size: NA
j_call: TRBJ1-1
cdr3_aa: CASSLSPRLNEEAFF
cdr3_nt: TGCGCCAGCAGCTTATCCCCCCGACTGAACGAGGAAGCTTTCTTT

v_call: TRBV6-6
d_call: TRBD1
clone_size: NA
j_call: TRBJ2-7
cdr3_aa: CASTPHGDRADEQYF
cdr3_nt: TGTGCCAGCACCCCACATGGGGACAGGGCGGACGAGCAGTACTTC

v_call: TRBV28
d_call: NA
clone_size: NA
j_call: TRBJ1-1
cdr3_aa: CGIGALGTEAFF
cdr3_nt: TGTGGAATTGGGGCGCTGGGCACTGAAGCTTTCTTT

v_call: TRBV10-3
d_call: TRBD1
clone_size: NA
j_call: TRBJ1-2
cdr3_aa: CAIREGAQDYGYTF
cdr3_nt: TGTGCCATACGAGAGGGGGCGCAGGACTATGGCTACACCTTC

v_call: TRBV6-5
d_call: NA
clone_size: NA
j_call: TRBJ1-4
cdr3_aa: CASKRAISTNEKLFF
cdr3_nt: TGTGCCAGCAAACGCGCTATATCAACTAATGAAAAACTGTTTTTT

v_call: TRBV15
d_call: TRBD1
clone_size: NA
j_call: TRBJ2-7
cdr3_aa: CATSRDRDRGTYEQYF
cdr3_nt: TGTGCCACCAGCAGAGACCGGGACAGGGGCACCTACGAGCAGTACTTC

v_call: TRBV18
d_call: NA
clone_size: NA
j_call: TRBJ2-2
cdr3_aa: CASSRRGTPGELFF
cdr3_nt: TGTGCCAGCTCCCGGCGGGGAACCCCCGGGGAGCTGTTTTTT

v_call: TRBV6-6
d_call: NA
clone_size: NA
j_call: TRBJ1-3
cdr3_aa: CASSYDSASGNTIYF
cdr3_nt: TGTGCCAGCAGTTACGACTCCGCCTCTGGAAACACCATATATTTT

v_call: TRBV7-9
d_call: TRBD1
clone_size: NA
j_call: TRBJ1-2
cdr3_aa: CASSLPQGAYGYTF
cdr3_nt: TGTGCCAGCAGTTTACCCCAGGGGGCCTATGGCTACACCTTC

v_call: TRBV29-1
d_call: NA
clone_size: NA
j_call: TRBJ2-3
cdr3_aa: CSVEKGGGGDTQYF
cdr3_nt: TGCAGCGTTGAAAAGGGTGGGGGAGGAGATACGCAGTATTTT

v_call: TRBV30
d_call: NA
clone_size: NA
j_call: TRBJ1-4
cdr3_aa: CAWSFGGANEKLFF
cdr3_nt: TGTGCCTGGAGTTTCGGGGGGGCTAATGAAAAACTGTTTTTT

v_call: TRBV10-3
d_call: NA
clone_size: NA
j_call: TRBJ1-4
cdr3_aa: CASSTRTNEKLFF
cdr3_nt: TGTGCCAGCTCCACGAGAACTAATGAAAAACTGTTTTTT

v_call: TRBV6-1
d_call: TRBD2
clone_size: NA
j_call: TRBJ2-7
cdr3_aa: CASSEATSGKSSYEQYF
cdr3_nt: TGTGCCAGCAGTGAAGCTACTAGCGGTAAAAGCTCCTACGAGCAGTACTTC

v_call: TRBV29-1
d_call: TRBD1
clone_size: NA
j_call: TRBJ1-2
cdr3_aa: CSAGTGFRNYGYTF
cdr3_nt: TGCAGCGCCGGGACAGGGTTTCGTAACTATGGCTACACCTTC

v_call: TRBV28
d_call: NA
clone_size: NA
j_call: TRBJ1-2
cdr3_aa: CASRRLTTNYGYTF
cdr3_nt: TGTGCCAGCAGACGACTTACAACTAACTATGGCTACACCTTC

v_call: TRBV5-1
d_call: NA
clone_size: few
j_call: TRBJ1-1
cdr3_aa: CASSPYGWQGGFINTEAFF
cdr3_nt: TGCGCCAGCAGCCCCTATGGATGGCAGGGAGGATTTATAAACACTGAAGCTTTCTTT

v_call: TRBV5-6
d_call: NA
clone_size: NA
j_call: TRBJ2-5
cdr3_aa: CASSLTGPETQYF
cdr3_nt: TGTGCCAGCAGCTTAACAGGTCCAGAGACCCAGTACTTC

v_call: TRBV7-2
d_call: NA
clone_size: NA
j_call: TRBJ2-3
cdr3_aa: CASSLGRVPSTDTQYF
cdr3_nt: TGTGCCAGCAGCTTAGGGCGGGTACCTAGCACAGATACGCAGTATTTT

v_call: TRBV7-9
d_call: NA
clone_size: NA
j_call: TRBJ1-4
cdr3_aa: CASSLEEQGEKLFF
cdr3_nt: TGTGCCAGCAGCTTAGAGGAACAGGGCGAAAAACTGTTTTTT

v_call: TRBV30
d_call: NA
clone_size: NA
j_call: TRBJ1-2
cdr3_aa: CAWSVQGFRGYTF
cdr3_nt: TGTGCCTGGAGTGTACAGGGATTTAGAGGCTACACCTTC

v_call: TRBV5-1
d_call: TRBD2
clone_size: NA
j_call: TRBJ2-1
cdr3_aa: CASRLTSGGAGEQFF
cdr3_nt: TGCGCCAGCAGACTAACTAGCGGGGGGGCCGGGGAGCAGTTCTTC

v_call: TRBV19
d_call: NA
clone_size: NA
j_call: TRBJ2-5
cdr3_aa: CASSIQGFRETQYF
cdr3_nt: TGTGCCAGTAGTATACAGGGCTTTAGGGAGACCCAGTACTTC

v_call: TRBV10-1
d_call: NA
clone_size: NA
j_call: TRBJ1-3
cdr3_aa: CASSTGISGNTIYF
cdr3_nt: TGCGCCAGCAGTACAGGTATCTCTGGAAACACCATATATTTT

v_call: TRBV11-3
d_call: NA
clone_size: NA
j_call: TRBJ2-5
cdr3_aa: CASSLGFGETQYF
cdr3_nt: TGTGCCAGCAGCTTAGGGTTCGGAGAGACCCAGTACTTC

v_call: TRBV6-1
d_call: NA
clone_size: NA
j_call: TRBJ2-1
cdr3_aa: CASSEGRREWSQFF
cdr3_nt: TGTGCCAGCAGTGAAGGTCGGAGGGAATGGTCGCAGTTCTTC

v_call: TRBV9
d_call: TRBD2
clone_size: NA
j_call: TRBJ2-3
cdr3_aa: CASSVGSGVSTDTQYF
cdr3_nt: TGTGCCAGCAGCGTAGGGAGCGGGGTTAGCACAGATACGCAGTATTTT

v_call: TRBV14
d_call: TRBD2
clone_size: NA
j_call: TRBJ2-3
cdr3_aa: CASSQGLAATDTQYF
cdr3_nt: TGTGCCAGCAGCCAAGGACTAGCGGCTACAGATACGCAGTATTTT

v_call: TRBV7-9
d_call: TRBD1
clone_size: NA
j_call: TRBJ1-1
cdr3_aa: CASSAGDRPNTEAFF
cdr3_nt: TGTGCCAGCAGCGCTGGGGACAGGCCTAACACTGAAGCTTTCTTT

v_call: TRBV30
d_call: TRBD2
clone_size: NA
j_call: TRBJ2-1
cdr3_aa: CACQKAGGGNEQFF
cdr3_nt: TGTGCCTGTCAGAAAGCGGGGGGGGGCAATGAGCAGTTCTTC

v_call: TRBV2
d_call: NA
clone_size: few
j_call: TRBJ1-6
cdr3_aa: CASSESYRGRSPLHF
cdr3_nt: TGTGCCAGCAGTGAAAGTTATAGGGGGAGATCACCCCTCCACTTT

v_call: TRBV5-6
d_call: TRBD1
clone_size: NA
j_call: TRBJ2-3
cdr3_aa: CASSYGRRGWPDTQYF
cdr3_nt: TGTGCCAGCAGCTATGGACGCAGGGGGTGGCCGGATACGCAGTATTTT

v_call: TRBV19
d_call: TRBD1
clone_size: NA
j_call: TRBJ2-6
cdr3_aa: CASSIIGQGISGANVLTF
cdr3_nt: TGTGCCAGTAGTATTATTGGACAGGGAATCTCTGGGGCCAACGTCCTGACTTTC

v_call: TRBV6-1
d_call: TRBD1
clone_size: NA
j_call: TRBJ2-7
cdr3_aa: CASNPDRGYEQYF
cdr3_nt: TGTGCCAGCAACCCGGACAGGGGGTACGAGCAGTACTTC

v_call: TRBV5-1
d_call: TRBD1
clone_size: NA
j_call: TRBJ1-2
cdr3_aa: CASSLEQGRNGYTF
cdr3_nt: TGCGCCAGCAGCTTGGAACAGGGGCGCAATGGCTACACCTTC

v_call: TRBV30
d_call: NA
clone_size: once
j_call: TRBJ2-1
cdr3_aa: CAWRRTGEQFF
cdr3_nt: TGTGCCTGGAGACGTACCGGTGAGCAGTTCTTC

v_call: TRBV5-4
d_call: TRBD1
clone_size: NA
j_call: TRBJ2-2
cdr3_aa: CASSQTGIGELFF
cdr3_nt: TGTGCCAGCAGCCAGACAGGGATCGGGGAGCTGTTTTTT

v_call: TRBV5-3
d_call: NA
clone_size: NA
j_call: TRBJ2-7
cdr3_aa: CARSLMRVEEQYF
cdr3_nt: TGTGCCAGAAGCTTAATGCGGGTGGAGGAGCAGTACTTC

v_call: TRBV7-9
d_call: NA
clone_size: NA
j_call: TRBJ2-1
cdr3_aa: CASSPTGTPYNEQFF
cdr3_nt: TGTGCCAGCTCTCCTACCGGGACTCCTTACAATGAGCAGTTCTTC

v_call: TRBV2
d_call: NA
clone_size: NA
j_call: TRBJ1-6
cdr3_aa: CASSGGSWVVALHF
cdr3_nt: TGTGCCAGCAGTGGGGGCTCTTGGGTCGTGGCCCTCCACTTT

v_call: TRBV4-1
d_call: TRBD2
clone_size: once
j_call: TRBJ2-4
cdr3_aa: CASSQGVSGGAGIQYF
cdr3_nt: TGCGCCAGCAGCCAAGGGGTCAGCGGGGGGGCAGGCATTCAGTACTTC

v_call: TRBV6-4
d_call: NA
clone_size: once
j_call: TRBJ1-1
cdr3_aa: CASSDDGKAEAFF
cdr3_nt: TGTGCCAGCAGTGACGACGGGAAGGCTGAAGCTTTCTTT

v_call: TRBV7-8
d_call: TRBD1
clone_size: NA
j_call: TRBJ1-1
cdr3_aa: CASSRPTGGAGTEAFF
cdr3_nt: TGTGCCAGCAGCAGACCGACAGGGGGCGCCGGGACTGAAGCTTTCTTT

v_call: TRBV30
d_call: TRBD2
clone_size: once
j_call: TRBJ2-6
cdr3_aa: CAWSATSARSGANVLTF
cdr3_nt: TGTGCCTGGTCGGCCACTAGCGCCCGCTCTGGGGCCAACGTCCTGACTTTC

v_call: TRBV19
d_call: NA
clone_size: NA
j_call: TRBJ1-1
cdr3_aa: CASSGATMNTEAFF
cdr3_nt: TGTGCCAGTAGTGGGGCCACGATGAACACTGAAGCTTTCTTT

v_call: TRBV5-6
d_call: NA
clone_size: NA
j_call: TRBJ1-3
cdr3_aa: CASSYQGAGNTIYF
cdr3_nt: TGTGCCAGCAGCTACCAGGGTGCGGGAAACACCATATATTTT

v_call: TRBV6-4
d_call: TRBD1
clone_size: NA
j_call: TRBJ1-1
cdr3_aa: CASTTLQGADTEAFF
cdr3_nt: TGTGCCAGCACTACCCTACAGGGGGCCGACACTGAAGCTTTCTTT

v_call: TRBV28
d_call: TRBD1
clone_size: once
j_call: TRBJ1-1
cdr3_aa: CASIGTANTEAFF
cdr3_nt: TGTGCCAGCATAGGGACAGCGAACACTGAAGCTTTCTTT

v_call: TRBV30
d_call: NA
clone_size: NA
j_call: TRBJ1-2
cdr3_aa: CASESGWNYGYTF
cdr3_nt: TGTGCCTCTGAATCGGGGTGGAACTATGGCTACACCTTC